This T cell receptor beta chain originates from a study of immune evolution from preneoplasia to lung adenocarcinoma. The protocol was immunoSEQ multiplex PCR, while the TCRdb copy is restricted to in-frame clones and leaves out a portion. The profile covers 35,000 to 40,000 clones, with roughly 68% appearing a single time and roughly 6.6% taken by the ten largest. This TCR came from a person aged 55 to 69 with lung adenocarcinoma. The sample consisted of FFPE invasive lung adenocarcinoma tissue.

This chain's CDR3 is CASSFPSGQETQYF. The CDR3, as DNA: TGCGCCAGCAGCTTCCCTAGCGGACAAGAGACCCAGTACTTC. The chain has TRBV5-1 and TRBJ2-5, with 7 bases that match TRBD2. This CDR3 region has 14 residues. The germline CDR1 and CDR2 sequences are SGHRS and YFSETQ. The V segment lost 2 bases and the J segment 2 bases; nucleotides outside the gene matches: 3.